Following are 8 T cell receptor beta chains from one sample sequenced in a study of blood T cell repertoires in COVID-19. Data came from immunoSEQ multiplex PCR; TCRdb stores just in-frame clones and leaves some out. The sample lists roughly 300,000 clones, about 89% occurring once. Sequencing used peripheral blood. The receptor set was obtained from a woman aged 45-65 years who had recovered from COVID-19.

This chain uses TRBV27 with TRBJ2-1; D is possibly TRBD2 (6 bases). CDR3 size: 14 residues. Looked up from germline, CDR1 is MNHEY and CDR2 is SMNVEV (reference sequence). Trimming left V 6 bases short and J 5 bases short, with 14 bases between. CDR3 sequence reads: CASRILANDNEQFF. The DNA of the CDR3 is TGTGCCAGCAGAATCCTAGCGAACGACAATGAGCAGTTCTTC.

The rearrangement links TRBV6-5 to TRBJ2-1, with D maybe TRBD2 (5 bases). Trimming pared 2 bases from V and 9 bases from J, leaving 11 bases between. CDR3 length: 13 amino acids. Germline lookup yields CDR1 MNHEY and CDR2 SVGAGI. The CDR3 region has the DNA TGTGCCAGCAGTTACCCCCCGGCGGGTGAGCAGTTCTTC. It translates to CASSYPPAGEQFF.

V is TRBV15 and J is TRBJ1-1, with TRBD1 as a possible D gene (6 bases). V lost 0 bases to trimming and J lost 7 bases, with 15 bases between them. Germline values: CDR1 LNHNV, CDR2 YYDKDF (reference sequence). The CDR3 runs to 15 residues. CDR3: CATSRDWGQGHEAFF. The CDR3 region has the DNA TGTGCCACCAGCAGAGATTGGGGCCAGGGGCATGAAGCTTTCTTT.

CDR3 sequence (DNA): TGTGCCAGCAGTATGGGACAGGGGGATGGCTACACCTTC. This encodes CASSMGQGDGYTF. This chain links TRBV6-5 with TRBJ1-2, with TRBD1 matching 11 bases. Trimming at V came to 5 bases and at J to 6 bases, leaving 2 bases not matched to a gene. CDR1 is MNHEY and CDR2 is SVGAGI in the germline V gene. The length of the CDR3 is 13 residues.

The J gene is TRBJ1-1, the V gene TRBV3-1 (or the pseudogene TRBV3-2), with 11 bases lining up with TRBD1. Germline CDR1 LGHDT, CDR2 YNNKEL (reference sequence). V lost 4 bases and J lost 0; bases outside the gene matches: 4. This CDR3 is 16 amino acids long. Here the CDR3 DNA reads TGTGCCAGCAGCCCGAGGACAGGGGGCGTGAACACTGAAGCTTTCTTT. Its translation is CASSPRTGGVNTEAFF.

The rearrangement links TRBV28 to TRBJ2-7; TRBD1 is a possible D gene (6 bases). Germline V gene sequence: CDR1 MDHEN, CDR2 SYDVKM. The CDR3 is made up of 17 amino acids. Trimming left V 1 base short and J 2 bases short, with 18 bases between. The DNA of the CDR3 is TGTGCCAGCAGTTTATTCCTGGGGCAGGGGAAGACCTACGAGCAGTACTTC. It encodes CASSLFLGQGKTYEQYF.

The chain joins TRBV4-2 to TRBJ2-5; no clear D gene. Per germline, CDR1 LGHNA and CDR2 YNFKEQ. Trimming took off 0 bases at V and 4 bases at J, with 6 bases between the two ends. CDR3 length: 13 amino acids. DNA of the CDR3: TGTGCCAGCAGCCAAGACATCCCAGAGACCCAGTACTTC. As protein: CASSQDIPETQYF.

This chain joins TRBV6-5 and TRBJ2-1; D gene uncertain. V gave up 0 bases and J gave up 4 bases, with 13 bases separating them. Germline assignment: CDR1 MNHEY and CDR2 SVGAGI. The CDR3 has 16 amino acids. CDR3 protein: CASSYSPRPGYNEQFF. The CDR3 DNA follows: TGTGCCAGCAGTTACTCCCCCCGGCCGGGTTACAATGAGCAGTTCTTC.